Only a few counts were recorded for the clone carrying this T cell receptor beta chain. The CDR3 is made up of 15 amino acids. J was trimmed by 8 bases and V by 0 bases; bases with no gene match: 5. Germline lookup yields CDR1 MNHNY and CDR2 SVGAGI (reference sequence). The data belong to a study of HIV-infected patients and healthy controls. MiXCR, run by TCRdb on the 5' RACE reads, gives a single entry per CDR3 protein. The sample carries 60,000 to 70,000 distinct CDR3 sequences, about 19% recorded once. The sample was CD4+ T cells from blood. This rearrangement joins TRBV6-6 to TRBJ1-4; 8 bases match TRBD1. This receptor was identified in a human donor in good health. CDR3 residues: CASSYSVNRGEKLFF. In DNA form, the CDR3 reads TGTGCCAGCAGTTACTCGGTCAACAGGGGGGAAAAACTGTTTTTT.